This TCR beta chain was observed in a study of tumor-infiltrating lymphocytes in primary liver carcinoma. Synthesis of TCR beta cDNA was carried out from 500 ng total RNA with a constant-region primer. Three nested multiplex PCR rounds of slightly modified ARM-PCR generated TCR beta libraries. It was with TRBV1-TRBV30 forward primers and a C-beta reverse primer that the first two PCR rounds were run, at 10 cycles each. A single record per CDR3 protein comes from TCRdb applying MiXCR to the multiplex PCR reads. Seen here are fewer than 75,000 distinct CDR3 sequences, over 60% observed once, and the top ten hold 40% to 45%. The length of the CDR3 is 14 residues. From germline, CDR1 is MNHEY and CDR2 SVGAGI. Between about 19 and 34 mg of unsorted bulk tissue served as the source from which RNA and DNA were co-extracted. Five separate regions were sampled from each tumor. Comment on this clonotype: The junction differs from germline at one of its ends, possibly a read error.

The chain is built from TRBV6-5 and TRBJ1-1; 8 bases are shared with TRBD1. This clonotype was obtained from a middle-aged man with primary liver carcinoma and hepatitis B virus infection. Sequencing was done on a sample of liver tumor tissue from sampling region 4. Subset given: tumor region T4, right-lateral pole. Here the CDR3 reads CASNYQGAYAEAFF. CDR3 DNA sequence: TGTGCCAGCAATTATCAGGGGGCCTACGCTGAAGCTTTCTTC.